A single sample gave rise to the 18 T cell receptor beta chains below, sequenced in a study of Ad26.COV2.S vaccination and SARS-CoV-2 variants (dated by TCRdb to about 2021). This specimen's treatment or condition label, per the study, means: 19 received Ad26.COV2.S at low or high dose, single or two shots; roughly five received placebo; per-sample allocation not given. Repertoires of vaccine and placebo recipients were sequenced from samples taken on day 63 after the first injection. Library construction relied on the immunoSEQ multiplex PCR assay. TCRdb holds this immuneACCESS table with in-frame rearrangements only. Some clones are missing; in checked studies, unresolved V genes explain under half, and the rest has no known cause. The sample yields roughly 700,000 clones; around 90% were counted once. Jointly, the top ten make up about 1.5% of the sample. The sequencing used peripheral blood, collected in a trial of Ad26.COV2.S vaccine versus placebo. The receptors here all came from a person between 18 and 60 years old who received the Ad26.COV2.S COVID-19 vaccine or a placebo.

The gene calls are TRBV18 and TRBJ2-2; the D is unclear. The length of the CDR3 is 15 residues. V lost 3 bases to trimming and J lost 4 bases, with 12 bases between them. Germline V gene sequence: CDR1 KGHSH, CDR2 LQKENI. In nucleotides, the CDR3 is TGTGCCAGCTCACCTAGCTTAGCCGTCACCGGGGAGCTGTTTTTT. Translation: CASSPSLAVTGELFF.

V usage is TRBV19 and J usage is TRBJ2-7, with 9 nucleotides matching TRBD2. V was clipped by 7 bases and J by 2 bases; unmatched bases: 3. CDR3 size: 13 residues. Germline V CDR1 and CDR2: LNHDA, SQIVND (reference sequence). This CDR3 reads CASTSGVPYEQYF. The CDR3 DNA reads as TGTGCCAGTACTAGCGGGGTCCCCTACGAGCAGTACTTC.

The genes are TRBV5-1 and TRBJ2-3; the D gene could be TRBD1 or TRBD2 (5 bases each). V dropped 5 bases and J dropped 4 bases, with 17 bases sitting between them. The CDR3 totals 15 residues. From germline, CDR1 is SGHRS and CDR2 YFSETQ. For the CDR3, the DNA is TGCGCCAGCAGGGGGGAAGTTAGCGTTGCAGATACGCAGTATTTT. Protein product: CASRGEVSVADTQYF.

This chain links TRBV11-3 with TRBJ2-1; a weak D match, TRBD2 (6 bases). With 1 base removed from V and 2 bases from J, the gap between germline ends came to 9 bases. CDR1 is SGHNT and CDR2 is YENEEA in the germline V gene. The CDR3 has 15 amino acids. CDR3 DNA: TGTGCCAGCAGCTTAGGTCGCGGGACCTACAATGAGCAGTTCTTC. Translating gives CASSLGRGTYNEQFF.

This chain connects TRBV27 to TRBJ1-2, with D possibly TRBD1 on 6 matching bases. The germline gives CDR1 MNHEY, CDR2 SMNVEV (reference sequence). This CDR3 has 13 residues. V lost 6 bases and J 0 bases, leaving 8 bases between the germline ends. The CDR3 DNA sequence: TGTGCCAGCAGACAGGGTTCTAACTATGGCTACACCTTC. This gives the protein CASRQGSNYGYTF.

The J gene is TRBJ1-2, the V gene TRBV3-1 (or the pseudogene TRBV3-2); D is undetermined. Germline V lookup: CDR1 LGHDT, CDR2 YNNKEL (reference sequence). There are 13 residues in the CDR3. V dropped 0 bases and J dropped 5 bases, with 7 bases sitting between them. The CDR3 coding sequence is TGTGCCAGCAGCCAAGATCACCGTTATGGCTACACCTTC. Residues: CASSQDHRYGYTF.

The gene calls are TRBV3-1 (or the pseudogene TRBV3-2) and TRBJ2-7; TRBD1 aligns across 10 bases. V lost 4 bases to trimming and J lost 7 bases; unmatched junction nucleotides: 7. Germline lookup yields CDR1 LGHDT and CDR2 YNNKEL (reference sequence). CDR3 size: 14 residues. The CDR3 DNA reads TGTGCCAGCAGCCGTGGGACAGGGGATAGGGAGCAGTACTTC. It encodes CASSRGTGDREQYF.

The chain carries TRBV7-2 and TRBJ1-2; 7 bases align to TRBD1. CDR1 is SGHTA, CDR2 FQGNSA, per germline. J gave up 2 bases and V 1 base, and 4 bases lay outside the gene matches. CDR3 length equals 15 residues. The CDR3 protein is CASSLETGYNYGYTF. The CDR3 region has the DNA TGTGCCAGCAGCTTAGAGACAGGGTACAACTATGGCTACACCTTC.

The chain combines TRBV2 with TRBJ2-3, with no clear D. V was trimmed by 5 bases and J by 5 bases, leaving 11 bases between them. The CDR3 totals 13 residues. Germline lookup yields CDR1 SNHLY and CDR2 FYNNEI. CDR3: CASSTQRGDTQYF. The DNA for the CDR3 is TGTGCCAGCAGTACGCAGCGAGGAGATACGCAGTATTTT.

V usage is TRBV3-1 (or the pseudogene TRBV3-2) and J usage is TRBJ1-5, with TRBD1 as a possible D gene (5 bases). This CDR3 has 15 amino acids. V was pared by 0 bases and J by 13 bases, with 19 bases between. Germline-derived CDR1 and CDR2 are LGHDT and YNNKEL (reference sequence). Here the CDR3 reads CASSQDSGLAGPQHF. CDR3 sequence (DNA): TGTGCCAGCAGCCAAGATTCGGGACTAGCGGGCCCTCAGCATTTT.

The chain joins TRBV9 to TRBJ1-2; D gene uncertain. Germline CDR1 is SGDLS and CDR2 is YYNGEE. The CDR3 length is 13 residues. V gave up 2 bases and J gave up 7 bases, with 12 bases separating them. As DNA, the CDR3 is TGTGCCAGCAGCGTTACAGAAAAGGGTGGCTACACCTTC. Amino acid sequence: CASSVTEKGGYTF.

This rearrangement joins TRBV30 to TRBJ2-7; 9 bases map to TRBD2. The V and J ends lost 3 bases and 6 bases, in that order; junction bases with no gene match: 6. The CDR3 is 13 residues long. Per the germline V gene, CDR1 is GTSNPN and CDR2 is SVGIG (reference sequence). The CDR3 nucleotides read TGTGCCTGGAGCCCTAGCGGGGCAGGCGAGCAGTACTTC. Translating it yields CAWSPSGAGEQYF.

This chain uses TRBV7-2 with TRBJ2-2; D not certain. V lost 7 bases and J lost 0, with 12 bases in between. This CDR3 is built from 15 residues. Per the germline V gene, CDR1 is SGHTA and CDR2 is FQGNSA. The CDR3 DNA follows: TGTGCCAGCACCCTTAGGTGGACGAACACCGGGGAGCTGTTTTTT. As protein: CASTLRWTNTGELFF.

J is TRBJ2-2 and V is TRBV5-1, with 7 bases lining up with TRBD1. This CDR3 spans 15 amino acids. Germline V gene lookup returns CDR1 SGHRS and CDR2 YFSETQ. The V gene end was trimmed by 1 base and the J gene end by 4 bases; junction bases not matched to a gene: 4. The CDR3: CASSLSPGGTGELFF. The DNA for the CDR3 is TGCGCCAGCAGCTTGTCGCCAGGGGGCACCGGGGAGCTGTTTTTT.

J is TRBJ2-7 and V is TRBV2, with D perhaps matching TRBD2 (6 bases). The germline V and J ends were trimmed by 6 bases and 10 bases, with 16 bases remaining between them. This CDR3 comprises 12 residues. Germline lookup yields CDR1 SNHLY and CDR2 FYNNEI. CDR3: CASSSGTSPQYF. CDR3 in DNA: TGTGCCAGCAGCTCCGGGACTTCCCCTCAGTACTTC.

This sequence joins TRBV10-3 and TRBJ1-2; D not certain. Trimming left V 0 bases short and J 4 bases short, with 6 bases between. This CDR3 comprises 13 residues. CDR1 is ENHRY, CDR2 SYGVKD, per germline. The CDR3 loop is CAISESYSYGYTF. In nucleotides, the CDR3 is TGTGCCATCAGTGAGTCGTACAGCTATGGCTACACCTTC.

The chain joins TRBV3-1 (or the pseudogene TRBV3-2) to TRBJ1-4, with a possible D match to TRBD1 (5 bases). The CDR3 extends over 16 amino acids. Trimming removed 4 bases at V and 5 bases at J, with 17 bases between. From germline, CDR1 is LGHDT and CDR2 YNNKEL (reference sequence). Written as DNA, the CDR3 is TGTGCCAGCAGCCTAGGCACGGGACGGCTCAATGAAAAACTGTTTTTT. Translated, it gives CASSLGTGRLNEKLFF.

The chain carries TRBV6-5 and TRBJ2-5; 8 bases match TRBD2. V gave up 5 bases and J gave up 2 bases; unmatched junction bases: 7. Germline CDR1 is MNHEY and CDR2 is SVGAGI. CDR3 length: 15 amino acids. CDR3 nucleotide sequence: TGTGCCAGCAGTAAAACACTAGCGGCTCAAGAGACCCAGTACTTC. Translating gives CASSKTLAAQETQYF.